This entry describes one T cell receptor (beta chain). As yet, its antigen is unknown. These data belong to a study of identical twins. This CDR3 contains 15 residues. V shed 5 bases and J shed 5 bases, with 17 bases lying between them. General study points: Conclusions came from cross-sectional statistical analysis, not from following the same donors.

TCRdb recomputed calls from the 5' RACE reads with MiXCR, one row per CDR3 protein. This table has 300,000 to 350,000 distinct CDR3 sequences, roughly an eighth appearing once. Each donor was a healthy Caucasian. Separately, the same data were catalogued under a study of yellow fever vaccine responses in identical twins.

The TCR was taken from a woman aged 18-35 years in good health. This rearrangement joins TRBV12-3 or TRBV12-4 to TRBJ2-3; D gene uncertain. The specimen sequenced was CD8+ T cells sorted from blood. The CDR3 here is CASSLPLGTRDTQYF. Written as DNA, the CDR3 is TGTGCCAGCAGTCTCCCCTTGGGCACTCGAGATACGCAGTATTTT.